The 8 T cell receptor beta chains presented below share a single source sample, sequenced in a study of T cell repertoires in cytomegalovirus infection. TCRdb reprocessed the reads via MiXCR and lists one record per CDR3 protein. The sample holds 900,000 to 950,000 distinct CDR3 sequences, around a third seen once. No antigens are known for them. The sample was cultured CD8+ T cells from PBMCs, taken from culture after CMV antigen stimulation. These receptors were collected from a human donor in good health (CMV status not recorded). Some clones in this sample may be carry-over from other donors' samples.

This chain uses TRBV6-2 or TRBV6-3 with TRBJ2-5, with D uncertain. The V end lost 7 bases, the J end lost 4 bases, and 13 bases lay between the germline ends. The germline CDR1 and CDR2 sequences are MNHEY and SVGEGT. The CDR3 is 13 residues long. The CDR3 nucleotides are TGTGCCAGCAATCCGGACCCCCTAGAGACCCAGTACTTC. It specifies CASNPDPLETQYF.

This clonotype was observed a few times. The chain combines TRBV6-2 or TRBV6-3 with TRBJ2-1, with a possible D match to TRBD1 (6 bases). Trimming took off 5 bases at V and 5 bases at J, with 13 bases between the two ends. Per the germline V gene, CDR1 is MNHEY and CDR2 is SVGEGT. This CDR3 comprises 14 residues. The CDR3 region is CASSHLTGDNEQFF. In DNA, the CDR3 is TGTGCCAGCAGTCACTTGACAGGAGACAATGAGCAGTTCTTC.

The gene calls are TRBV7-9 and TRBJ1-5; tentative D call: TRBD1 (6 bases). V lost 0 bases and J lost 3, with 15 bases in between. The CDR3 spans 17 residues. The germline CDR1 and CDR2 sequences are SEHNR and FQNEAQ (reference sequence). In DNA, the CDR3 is TGTGCCAGCAGCTTAGCCTTCCAGGGGCCAGACAATCAGCCCCAGCATTTT. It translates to CASSLAFQGPDNQPQHF. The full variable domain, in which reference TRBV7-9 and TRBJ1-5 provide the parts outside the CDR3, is DTGVSQNPRHKITKRGQNVTFRCDPISEHNRLYWYRQTLGQGPEFLTYFQNEAQLEKSRLLSDRFSAERPKGSFSTLEIQRTEQGDSAMYLCASSLAFQGPDNQPQHFGDGTRLSIL.

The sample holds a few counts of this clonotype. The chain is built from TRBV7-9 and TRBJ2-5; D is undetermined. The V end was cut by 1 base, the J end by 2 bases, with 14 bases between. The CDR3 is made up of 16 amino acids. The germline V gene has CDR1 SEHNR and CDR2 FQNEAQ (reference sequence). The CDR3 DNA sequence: TGTGCCAGCAGCTTAGACGCGTCGAGCCTTCAAGAGACCCAGTACTTC. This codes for CASSLDASSLQETQYF.

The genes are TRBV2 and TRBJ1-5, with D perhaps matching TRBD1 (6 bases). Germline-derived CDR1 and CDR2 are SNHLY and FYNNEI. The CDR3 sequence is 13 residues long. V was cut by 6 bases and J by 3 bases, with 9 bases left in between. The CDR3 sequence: CASRRGINQPQHF. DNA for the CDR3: TGTGCCAGCAGGAGGGGGATCAATCAGCCCCAGCATTTT.

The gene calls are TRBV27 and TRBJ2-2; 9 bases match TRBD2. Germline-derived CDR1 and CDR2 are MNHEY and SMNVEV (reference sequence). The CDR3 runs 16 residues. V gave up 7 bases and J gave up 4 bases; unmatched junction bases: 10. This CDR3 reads CASKEDSGGPTGELFF. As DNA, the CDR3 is TGTGCCAGCAAGGAGGATAGCGGGGGCCCCACCGGGGAGCTGTTTTTT.

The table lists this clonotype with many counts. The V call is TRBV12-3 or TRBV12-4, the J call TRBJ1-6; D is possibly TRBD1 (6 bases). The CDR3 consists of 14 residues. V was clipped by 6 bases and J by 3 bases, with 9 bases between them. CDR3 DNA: TGTGCCAGCAGGACGGGACACTATAATTCACCCCTCCACTTT. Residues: CASRTGHYNSPLHF.

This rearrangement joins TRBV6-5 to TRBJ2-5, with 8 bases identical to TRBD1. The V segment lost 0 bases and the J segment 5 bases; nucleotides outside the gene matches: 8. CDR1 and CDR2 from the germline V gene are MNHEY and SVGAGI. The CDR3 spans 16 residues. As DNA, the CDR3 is TGTGCCAGCAGTTACTCTCGGCGGACAGGGCTGGAGACCCAGTACTTC. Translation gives CASSYSRRTGLETQYF.